This T cell receptor beta chain was sequenced during a study of identical twins. The study's findings and limits: Its conclusions, products of cross-sectional statistical analysis, did not come from following the same donors.

This clonotype occurred a few times. Antigen unknown. V lost 4 bases to trimming and J lost 7 bases; unmatched junction nucleotides: 2. The germline gives CDR1 DFQATT, CDR2 SNEGSKA (reference sequence). CDR3 size: 12 residues. TCRdb passed the 5' RACE reads through MiXCR, listing each CDR3 protein once. Of 1.5 million to 2 million distinct CDR3 sequences listed, under 35% are singletons. The sequence came from a newborn girl in good health. The chain employs TRBV20-1 and TRBJ2-1; 9 bases are a match to TRBD2. Sequenced: cord blood. The CDR3: CSAIAGVNEQFF. In nucleotides, the CDR3 is TGCAGTGCTATAGCGGGAGTGAATGAGCAGTTCTTC.